This TCR beta chain was observed in a study of sequential checkpoint blockade in melanoma. Study overall: First-line arms were nivolumab then ipilimumab, or the reverse, randomized 1:1.

Generated by immunoSEQ multiplex PCR, the TCRdb table keeps only in-frame clones and is missing some. In the table there are some 20,000 clones, around four fifths of which are singletons. Treatment noted: randomized to nivolumab then ipilimumab (arm A) or the reverse (arm B). Patients had received no earlier DNA-damaging chemotherapy. Sorted cells were live CD3+CD8+, lacking CD19 and CD56, from PBMCs. The origin of this receptor is a human donor with melanoma. Sequencing used CD8+ T cells sorted from blood (inferred from file names), obtained from a patient given nivolumab and ipilimumab in sequence.

The CDR3, as DNA: TGTGCCAGCAGTGCCCCAAACACAGATACGCAGTATTTT. Amino acids: CASSAPNTDTQYF. This chain connects TRBV2 to TRBJ2-3, with unresolved D. V shed 4 bases and J shed 2 bases, with 7 bases lying between them. This CDR3 is built from 13 residues. Per the germline V gene, CDR1 is SNHLY and CDR2 is FYNNEI.